This T cell receptor (beta chain) originates from a study of T cells in localized non-small cell lung cancer. Study findings and constraints: Those with higher blood T cell density had longer overall survival. Appearances in adjacent lung were noted for a median about 60 of the top 100 tumor clones.

The V gene's germline CDR1 is MGHRA and CDR2 YSYEKL. This CDR3 is 16 amino acids long. V lost 1 base and J lost 2; bases outside the gene matches: 1. Of note for this clone: What it recognizes is unknown.

Some clones are missing from TCRdb's copy, which holds only in-frame ones; the method was immunoSEQ multiplex PCR. This table holds under 12,000 clones, more than 85% found once. This TCR was sampled from a male donor aged 60 or older with stage III lung adenocarcinoma. Sequences were derived from peripheral blood, sampled before any cancer treatment. J is TRBJ2-1 and V is TRBV4-1; the match to TRBD2 covers 11 bases. This CDR3 is CASSQVAGGAYNEQFF. In nucleotides, the CDR3 is TGCGCCAGCAGCCAAGTAGCGGGGGGGGCCTACAATGAGCAGTTCTTC.